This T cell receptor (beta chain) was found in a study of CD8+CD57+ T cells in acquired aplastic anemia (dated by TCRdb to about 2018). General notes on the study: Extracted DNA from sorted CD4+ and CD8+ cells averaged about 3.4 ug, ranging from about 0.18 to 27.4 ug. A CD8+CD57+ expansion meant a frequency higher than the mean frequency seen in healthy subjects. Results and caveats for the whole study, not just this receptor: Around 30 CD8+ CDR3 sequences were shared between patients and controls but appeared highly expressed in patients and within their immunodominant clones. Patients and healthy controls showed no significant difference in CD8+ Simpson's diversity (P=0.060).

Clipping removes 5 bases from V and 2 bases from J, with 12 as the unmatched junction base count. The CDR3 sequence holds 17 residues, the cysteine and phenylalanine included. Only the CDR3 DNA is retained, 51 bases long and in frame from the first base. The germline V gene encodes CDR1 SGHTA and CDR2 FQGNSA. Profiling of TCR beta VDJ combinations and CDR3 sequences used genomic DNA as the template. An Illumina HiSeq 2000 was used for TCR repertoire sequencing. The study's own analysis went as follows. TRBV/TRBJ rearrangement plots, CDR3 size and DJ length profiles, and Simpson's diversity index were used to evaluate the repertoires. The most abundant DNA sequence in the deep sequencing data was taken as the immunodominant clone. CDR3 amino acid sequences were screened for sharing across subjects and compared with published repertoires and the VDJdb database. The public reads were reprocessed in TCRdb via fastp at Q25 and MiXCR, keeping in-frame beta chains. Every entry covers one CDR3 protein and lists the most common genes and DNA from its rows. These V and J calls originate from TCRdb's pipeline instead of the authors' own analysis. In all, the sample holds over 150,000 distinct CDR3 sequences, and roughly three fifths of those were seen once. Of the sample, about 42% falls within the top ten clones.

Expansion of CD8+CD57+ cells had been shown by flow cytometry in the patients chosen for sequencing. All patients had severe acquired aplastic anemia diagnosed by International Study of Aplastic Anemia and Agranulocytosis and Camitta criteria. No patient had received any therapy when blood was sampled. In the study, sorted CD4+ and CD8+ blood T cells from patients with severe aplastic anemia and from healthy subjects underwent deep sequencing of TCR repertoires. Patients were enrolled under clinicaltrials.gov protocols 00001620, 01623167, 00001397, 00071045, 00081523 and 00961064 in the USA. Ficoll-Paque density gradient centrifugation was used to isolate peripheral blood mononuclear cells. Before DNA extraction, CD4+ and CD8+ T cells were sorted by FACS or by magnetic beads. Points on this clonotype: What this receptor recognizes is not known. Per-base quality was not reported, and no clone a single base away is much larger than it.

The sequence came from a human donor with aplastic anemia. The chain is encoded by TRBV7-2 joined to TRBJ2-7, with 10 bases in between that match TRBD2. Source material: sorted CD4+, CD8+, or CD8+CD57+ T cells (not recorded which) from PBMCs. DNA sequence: TGTGCCAGCAGCCCGACTACCCTAGCGGGGGACCCCTACGAGCAGTACTTC. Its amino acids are CASSPTTLAGDPYEQYF.